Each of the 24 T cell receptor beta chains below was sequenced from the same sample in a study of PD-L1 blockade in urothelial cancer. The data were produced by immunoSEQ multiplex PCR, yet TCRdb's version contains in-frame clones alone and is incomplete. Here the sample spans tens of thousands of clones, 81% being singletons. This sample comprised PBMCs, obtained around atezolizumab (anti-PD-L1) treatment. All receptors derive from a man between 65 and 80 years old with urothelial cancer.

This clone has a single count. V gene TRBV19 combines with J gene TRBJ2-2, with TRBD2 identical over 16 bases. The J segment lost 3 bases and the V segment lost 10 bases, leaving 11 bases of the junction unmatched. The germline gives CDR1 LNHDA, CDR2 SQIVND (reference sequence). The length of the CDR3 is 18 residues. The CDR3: CATRGTSGRAIDTGELFF. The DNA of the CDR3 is TGTGCCACGAGAGGGACTAGCGGGAGGGCCATTGACACCGGGGAGCTGTTTTTT.

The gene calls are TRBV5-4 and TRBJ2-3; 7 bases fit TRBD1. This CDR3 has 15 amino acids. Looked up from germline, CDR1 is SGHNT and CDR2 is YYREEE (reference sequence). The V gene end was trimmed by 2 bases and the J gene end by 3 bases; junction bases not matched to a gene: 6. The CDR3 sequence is CASSFRGRGTDTQYF. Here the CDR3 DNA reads TGTGCCAGCAGCTTTAGGGGGCGCGGAACAGATACGCAGTATTTT.

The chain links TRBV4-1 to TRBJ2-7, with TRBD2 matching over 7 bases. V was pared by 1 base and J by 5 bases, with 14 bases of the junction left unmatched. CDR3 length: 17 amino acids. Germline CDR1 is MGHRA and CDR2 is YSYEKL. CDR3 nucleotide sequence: TGCGCCAGCAGCCAAGGTCCAACGGCTGGCGGGAGACACGAGCAGTACTTC. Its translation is CASSQGPTAGGRHEQYF.

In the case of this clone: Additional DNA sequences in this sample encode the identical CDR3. Here the CDR3 DNA reads TGTGCCAGCTCACCGGACTCAACTAATGAAAAACTGTTTTTT. This sequence encodes CASSPDSTNEKLFF. The J gene is TRBJ1-4, the V gene TRBV18; D remains unclear. The length of the CDR3 is 14 residues. Trimming removed 3 bases from V and 0 bases from J, with 5 bases in between. CDR1 and CDR2 from the germline V gene are KGHSH and LQKENI. The whole variable domain, remainder taken from reference TRBV18 and TRBJ1-4, is NAGVMQNPRHLVRRRGQEARLRCSPMKGHSHVYWYRQLPEEGLKFMVYLQKENIIDESGMPKERFSAEFPKEGPSILRIQQVVRGDSAAYFCASSPDSTNEKLFFGSGTQLSVL.

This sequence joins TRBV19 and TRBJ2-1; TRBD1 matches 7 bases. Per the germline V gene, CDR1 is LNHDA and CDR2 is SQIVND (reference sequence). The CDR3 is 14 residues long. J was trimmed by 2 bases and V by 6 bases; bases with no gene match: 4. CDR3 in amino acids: CASRTGIAYNEQFF. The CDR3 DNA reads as TGTGCCAGTAGGACAGGGATAGCCTACAATGAGCAGTTCTTC.

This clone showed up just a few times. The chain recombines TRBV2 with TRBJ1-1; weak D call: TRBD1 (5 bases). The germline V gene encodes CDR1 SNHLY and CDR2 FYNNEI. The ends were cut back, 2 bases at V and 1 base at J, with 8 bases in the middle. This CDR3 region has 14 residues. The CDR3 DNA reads TGTGCCAGCAGTGAATTGGGGGGGAACACTGAAGCTTTCTTT. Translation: CASSELGGNTEAFF.

CDR3 nucleotides: TGCGCCAGCAGCCAATCTTTGGGGGACAGGGTTTACGAGCAGTACTTC. It specifies CASSQSLGDRVYEQYF. The V gene is TRBV4-1, the J gene TRBJ2-7; the match to TRBD1 covers 9 bases. Germline CDR1 is MGHRA and CDR2 is YSYEKL. The CDR3 runs 16 residues. The junction had 9 bases not matched to a gene; V was cut back by 2 bases and J by 4 bases.

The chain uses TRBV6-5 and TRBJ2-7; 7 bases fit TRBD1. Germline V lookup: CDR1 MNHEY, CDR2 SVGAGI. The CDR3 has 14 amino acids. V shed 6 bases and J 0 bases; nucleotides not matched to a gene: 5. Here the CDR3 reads CASSLGQDSYEQYF. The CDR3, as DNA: TGTGCCAGCAGCCTCGGACAGGACTCCTACGAGCAGTACTTC.

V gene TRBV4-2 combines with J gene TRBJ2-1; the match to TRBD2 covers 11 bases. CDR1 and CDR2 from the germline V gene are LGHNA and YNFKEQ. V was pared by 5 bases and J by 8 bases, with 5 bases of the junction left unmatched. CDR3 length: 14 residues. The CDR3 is CASSFTSGRDEQFF. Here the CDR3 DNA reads TGTGCCAGCAGCTTTACTAGCGGGAGAGATGAGCAGTTCTTC.

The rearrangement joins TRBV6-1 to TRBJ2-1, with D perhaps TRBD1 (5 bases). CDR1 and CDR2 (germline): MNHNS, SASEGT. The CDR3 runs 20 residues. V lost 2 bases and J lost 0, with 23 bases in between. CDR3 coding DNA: TGTGCCAGCAGTGAATCTGTGGCAGGGCATGTATTGCGCTCCTACAATGAGCAGTTCTTC. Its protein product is CASSESVAGHVLRSYNEQFF.

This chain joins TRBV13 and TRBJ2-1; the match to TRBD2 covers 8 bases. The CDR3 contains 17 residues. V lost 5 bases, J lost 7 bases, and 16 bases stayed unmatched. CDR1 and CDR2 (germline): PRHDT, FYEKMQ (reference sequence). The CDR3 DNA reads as TGTGCCAGCAGCCCCTCCCCCCCCGCGGGAGGTGGAAATGAGCAGTTCTTC. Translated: CASSPSPPAGGGNEQFF.

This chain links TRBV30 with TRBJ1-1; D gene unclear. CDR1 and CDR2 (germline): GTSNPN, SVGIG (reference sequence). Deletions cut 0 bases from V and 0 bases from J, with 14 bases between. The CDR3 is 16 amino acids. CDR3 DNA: TGTGCCTGGAGTGTAACAAACCGAATTTTGAACACTGAAGCTTTCTTT. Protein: CAWSVTNRILNTEAFF.

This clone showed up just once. CDR3 residues: CASSLRQGTGNIQYF. The CDR3 coding sequence is TGCGCCAGCAGCTTACGACAGGGGACGGGAAACATTCAGTACTTC. The chain joins TRBV5-1 to TRBJ2-4; 8 bases are shared with TRBD1. CDR3 length: 15 amino acids. Germline CDR1 reads SGHRS; CDR2 reads YFSETQ. Trimming took 2 bases from V and 6 from J; bases not matched to a gene: 7.

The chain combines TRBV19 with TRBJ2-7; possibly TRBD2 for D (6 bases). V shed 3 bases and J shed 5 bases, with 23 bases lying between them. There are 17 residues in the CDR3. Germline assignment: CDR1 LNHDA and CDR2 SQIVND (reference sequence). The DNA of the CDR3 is TGTGCCAGTAGTATTGGGGGGATAACCAGTACCAGCGACGAGCAGTACTTC. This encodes CASSIGGITSTSDEQYF.

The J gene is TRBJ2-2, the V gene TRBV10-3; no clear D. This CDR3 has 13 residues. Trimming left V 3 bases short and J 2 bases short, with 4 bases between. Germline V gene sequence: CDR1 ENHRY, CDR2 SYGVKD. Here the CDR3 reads CAISDINTGELFF. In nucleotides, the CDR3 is TGTGCCATCAGTGATATTAACACCGGGGAGCTGTTTTTT.

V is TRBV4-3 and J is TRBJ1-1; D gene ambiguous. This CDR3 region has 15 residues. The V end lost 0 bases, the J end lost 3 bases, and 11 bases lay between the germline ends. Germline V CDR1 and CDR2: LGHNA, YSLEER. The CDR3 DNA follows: TGCGCCAGCAGCCAAGATATCCGCGGGTACACTGAAGCTTTCTTT. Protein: CASSQDIRGYTEAFF.

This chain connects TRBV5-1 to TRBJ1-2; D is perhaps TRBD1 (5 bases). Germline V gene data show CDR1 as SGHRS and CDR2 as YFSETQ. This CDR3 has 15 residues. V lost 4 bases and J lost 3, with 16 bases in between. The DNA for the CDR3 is TGCGCCAGCAGCCCTCGTACGGGGGGGGACTATGGCTACACCTTC. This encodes CASSPRTGGDYGYTF.

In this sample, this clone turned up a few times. The CDR3 loop is CASSLGFRGSQAFF. The CDR3 DNA reads as TGTGCCAGCAGCTTAGGTTTTAGGGGAAGCCAAGCTTTCTTT. The V and J genes are TRBV7-2 and TRBJ1-1; a possible D gene is TRBD1 (5 bases). V lost 1 base and J 9 bases, leaving 15 bases between the germline ends. CDR3 size: 14 residues. CDR1 is SGHTA, CDR2 FQGNSA, per germline. Complete variable domain (other parts from reference TRBV7-2 and TRBJ1-1): GAGVSQSPSNKVTEKGKDVELRCDPISGHTALYWYRQSLGQGLEFLIYFQGNSAPDKSGLPSDRFSAERTGGSVSTLTIQRTQQEDSAVYLCASSLGFRGSQAFFGQGTRLTVV.

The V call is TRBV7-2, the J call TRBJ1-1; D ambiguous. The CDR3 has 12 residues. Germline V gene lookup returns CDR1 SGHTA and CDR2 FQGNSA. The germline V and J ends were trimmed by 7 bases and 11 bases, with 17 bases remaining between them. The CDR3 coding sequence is TGTGCCAGCACGCTTAATTCGGGTGTGGCTTTCTTT. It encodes CASTLNSGVAFF.

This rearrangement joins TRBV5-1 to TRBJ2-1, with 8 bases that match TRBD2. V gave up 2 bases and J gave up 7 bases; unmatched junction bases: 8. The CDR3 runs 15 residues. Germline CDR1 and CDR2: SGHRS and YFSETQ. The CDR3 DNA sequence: TGCGCCAGCAGCTTCTTAGCGGGGAGTAGAAATGAGCAGTTCTTC. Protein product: CASSFLAGSRNEQFF.

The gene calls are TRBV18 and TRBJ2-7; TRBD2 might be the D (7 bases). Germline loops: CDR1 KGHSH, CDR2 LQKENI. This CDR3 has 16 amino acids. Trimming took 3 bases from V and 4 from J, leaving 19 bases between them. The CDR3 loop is CASSPATPGGLYEQYF. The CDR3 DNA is TGTGCCAGCTCACCTGCGACTCCGGGGGGCTTATACGAGCAGTACTTC.

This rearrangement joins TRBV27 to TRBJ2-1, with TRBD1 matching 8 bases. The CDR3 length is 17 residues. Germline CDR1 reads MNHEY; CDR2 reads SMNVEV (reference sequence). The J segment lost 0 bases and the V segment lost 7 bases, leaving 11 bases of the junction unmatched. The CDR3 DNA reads TGTGCCAGCATGACAGGGGAGCTACCTAGCTCCTACAATGAGCAGTTCTTC. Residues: CASMTGELPSSYNEQFF.

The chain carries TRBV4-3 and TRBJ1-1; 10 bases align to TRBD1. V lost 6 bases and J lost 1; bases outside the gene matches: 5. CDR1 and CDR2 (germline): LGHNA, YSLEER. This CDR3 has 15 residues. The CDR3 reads CASSRQGASNTEAFF. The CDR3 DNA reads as TGCGCCAGCAGTAGACAGGGGGCATCGAACACTGAAGCTTTCTTT.

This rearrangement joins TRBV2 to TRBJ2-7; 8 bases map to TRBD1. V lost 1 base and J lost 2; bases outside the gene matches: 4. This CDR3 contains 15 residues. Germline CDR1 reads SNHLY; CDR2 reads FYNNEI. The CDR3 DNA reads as TGTGCCAGCAGTGAAGGGGACAGGAGCACCTACGAGCAGTACTTC. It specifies CASSEGDRSTYEQYF. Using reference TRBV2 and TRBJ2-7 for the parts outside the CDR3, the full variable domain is EPEVTQTPSHQVTQMGQEVILRCVPISNHLYFYWYRQILGQKVEFLVSFYNNEISEKSEIFDDQFSVERPDGSNFTLKIRSTKLEDSAMYFCASSEGDRSTYEQYFGPGTRLTVT.